What follows are 19 T cell receptor beta chains derived from one specimen sequenced in a study of blood T cell repertoires in COVID-19. The data were produced by immunoSEQ multiplex PCR, yet TCRdb's version contains in-frame clones alone and is incomplete. The repertoire includes 280,000 or so clones, 85% of them detected once, and about 2.3% sits in the top ten. The sequenced sample was PBMCs or T cells enriched from blood (not recorded which). The receptors shown here come from a woman in her forties or fifties who had recovered from COVID-19.

This chain joins TRBV25-1 and TRBJ2-5; D perhaps matches TRBD1 (5 bases). CDR1 is MGHDK, CDR2 SYGVNS, per germline. This CDR3 is built from 15 residues. Between the trimmed V and J ends, which lost 1 base and 0 bases, there was a span of 9 bases. The CDR3 loop is CASSEFQGDQETQYF. The CDR3 region has the DNA TGTGCCAGCAGTGAATTCCAGGGTGACCAAGAGACCCAGTACTTC.

The chain combines TRBV3-1 (or the pseudogene TRBV3-2) with TRBJ2-4; D perhaps matches TRBD1 (6 bases). The CDR3 spans 16 residues. CDR1 LGHDT and CDR2 YNNKEL come from the germline V gene (reference sequence). V lost 0 bases and J 4 bases, leaving 13 bases between the germline ends. The CDR3 bases are TGTGCCAGCAGCCAAGATTTTACCCAGGGGAAAAACATTCAGTACTTC. Its translation is CASSQDFTQGKNIQYF.

This chain joins TRBV4-3 and TRBJ1-2, with 7 bases fitting TRBD1. Germline lookup yields CDR1 LGHNA and CDR2 YSLEER. This CDR3 is built from 13 residues. The J segment lost 8 bases and the V segment lost 5 bases, leaving 8 bases of the junction unmatched. CDR3 amino acids: CASSIDRAYGYTF. CDR3 coding DNA: TGCGCCAGCAGCATAGACAGGGCTTACGGCTACACCTTC.

The V and J genes are TRBV2 and TRBJ1-5; no firm D call. Looked up from germline, CDR1 is SNHLY and CDR2 is FYNNEI. This CDR3 has 16 residues. With 5 bases removed from V and 0 bases from J, the gap between germline ends came to 14 bases. The CDR3 here is CASSTRWTDSNQPQHF. In DNA form, the CDR3 reads TGTGCCAGCAGTACCCGATGGACTGATAGCAATCAGCCCCAGCATTTT.

This clone was seen a single time. The chain links TRBV19 to TRBJ1-2; no reliable D call. The V end was cut by 5 bases, the J end by 3 bases, with 13 bases between. There are 14 residues in the CDR3. From germline, CDR1 is LNHDA and CDR2 SQIVND (reference sequence). The CDR3 DNA follows: TGTGCCAGTAGTGCCCGGGAGGTCTACTATGGCTACACCTTC. Translating it yields CASSAREVYYGYTF. Full variable domain (missing parts from reference TRBV19 and TRBJ1-2): DGGITQSPKYLFRKEGQNVTLSCEQNLNHDAMYWYRQDPGQGLRLIYYSQIVNDFQKGDIAEGYSVSREKKESFPLTVTSAQKNPTAFYLCASSAREVYYGYTFGSGTRLTVV.

The chain is built from TRBV7-2 and TRBJ2-2, with TRBD2 as a possible D gene (5 bases). V lost 5 bases and J 6 bases, leaving 10 bases between the germline ends. The germline V gene encodes CDR1 SGHTA and CDR2 FQGNSA. CDR3 length: 13 amino acids. This chain's CDR3 is CASSVLAPGELFF. CDR3 coding DNA: TGTGCCAGCAGCGTTCTAGCCCCCGGGGAGCTGTTTTTT.

The rearrangement links TRBV10-1 to TRBJ2-7, with 8 bases lining up with TRBD2. With V trimmed by 4 bases and J by 4 bases, 6 bases remained unmatched. Germline assignment: CDR1 WNHNN and CDR2 SYGVQD (reference sequence). This CDR3 has 14 residues. The DNA of the CDR3 is TGCGCCAGCAGTGCCGGGACTAGTAAGTACGAGCAGTACTTC. This sequence encodes CASSAGTSKYEQYF.

In its sample, this clone was seen a few times. The chain joins TRBV28 to TRBJ1-3; perhaps TRBD1 as D (5 bases). Trimming took 5 bases from V and 5 from J, leaving 13 bases between them. CDR1 and CDR2 from the germline V gene are MDHEN and SYDVKM. The CDR3 contains 14 residues. CDR3 bases: TGTGCCAGCAGTCAACTGACAGAGAGAAACACCATATATTTT. Translated, it gives CASSQLTERNTIYF. The full variable domain, completed using reference TRBV28 and TRBJ1-3, is DVKVTQSSRYLVKRTGEKVFLECVQDMDHENMFWYRQDPGLGLRLIYFSYDVKMKEKGDIPEGYSVSREKKERFSLILESASTNQTSMYLCASSQLTERNTIYFGEGSWLTVV.

The table lists this clone with a few counts. This chain uses TRBV11-2 with TRBJ1-6; a weak D match, TRBD1 (5 bases). The germline CDR1 and CDR2 sequences are SGHAT and FQNNGV. Between the trimmed V and J ends, which lost 4 bases and 18 bases, there was a span of 19 bases. This CDR3 is built from 13 residues. The CDR3: CASSSTQGAPSHF. The CDR3 DNA sequence: TGTGCCAGCAGCTCTACCCAGGGTGCCCCTAGCCACTTT.

The V and J genes are TRBV7-3 and TRBJ2-3, with 7 bases lining up with TRBD2. The CDR3 loop spans 15 amino acids. The germline CDR1 and CDR2 sequences are SGHTA and FQGTGA. Unmatched junction bases numbered 5, after V lost 2 bases and J lost 3 bases. CDR3 sequence: CASSLAGVRTDTQYF. CDR3 nucleotide sequence: TGTGCCAGCAGCTTAGCGGGGGTGCGGACAGATACGCAGTATTTT.

This rearrangement joins TRBV5-1 to TRBJ2-7; D is perhaps TRBD1 (5 bases). V lost 4 bases and J 2 bases, leaving 13 bases between the germline ends. CDR3 length: 14 amino acids. CDR1 SGHRS and CDR2 YFSETQ come from the germline V gene. CDR3 protein: CASSPQIGAYEQYF. As DNA, the CDR3 is TGCGCCAGCAGCCCTCAGATAGGGGCCTACGAGCAGTACTTC.

In DNA, the CDR3 is TGCGCCAGCAGCCAAGATCGTGGGACAGTTTCCCTCCACTTT. This translates into CASSQDRGTVSLHF. The rearrangement links TRBV4-3 to TRBJ1-6; 7 bases match TRBD1. The V segment lost 0 bases and the J segment 14 bases; nucleotides outside the gene matches: 7. This CDR3 has 14 amino acids. CDR1 and CDR2 (germline): LGHNA, YSLEER.

The rearrangement links TRBV28 to TRBJ1-5; TRBD1 aligns across 7 bases. CDR1 and CDR2 (germline): MDHEN, SYDVKM. This CDR3 is 22 amino acids long. With 3 bases clipped from V and 0 bases from J, the junction kept 23 bases outside the gene matches. The CDR3 here is CASSFKDRFTPRGIFSNQPQHF. The DNA for the CDR3 is TGTGCCAGCAGTTTTAAGGACAGGTTTACCCCGCGGGGTATATTTAGCAATCAGCCCCAGCATTTT.

This clone was seen once. This chain links TRBV5-1 with TRBJ2-7; the match to TRBD2 covers 9 bases. The germline gives CDR1 SGHRS, CDR2 YFSETQ. V lost 4 bases, J lost 6 bases, and 8 bases stayed unmatched. This CDR3 is built from 14 residues. The CDR3 protein is CASSPLAGAGEQYF. In nucleotides, the CDR3 is TGCGCCAGCAGCCCGTTAGCGGGAGCGGGCGAGCAGTACTTC.

This rearrangement joins TRBV7-2 to TRBJ2-1, with 10 bases that match TRBD2. The V gene's germline CDR1 is SGHTA and CDR2 FQGNSA. Germline trimming cut 5 bases from V and 6 bases from J; bases unmatched to any gene: 7. The CDR3 totals 15 residues. DNA of the CDR3: TGTGCCAGCAGCGAGATGCCTAGCGGGAGCAATGAGCAGTTCTTC. It translates to CASSEMPSGSNEQFF.

The J gene is TRBJ2-7, the V gene TRBV2; D possibly corresponds to TRBD1 (5 bases). Germline V gives CDR1 SNHLY, CDR2 FYNNEI. The V and J ends lost 7 bases and 2 bases respectively, with 9 bases between them. The CDR3 loop spans 12 amino acids. The chain's CDR3 is CASKTGAYEQYF. The CDR3 region has the DNA TGTGCCAGCAAAACAGGCGCCTACGAGCAGTACTTC.

The chain joins TRBV6-5 to TRBJ2-7; the D gene is possibly TRBD2 (5 bases). CDR3 length equals 14 residues. Trimming cost V 8 bases and J 0 bases, with 14 bases left between them. Germline assignment: CDR1 MNHEY and CDR2 SVGAGI. CDR3 protein: CASRAEDSSYEQYF. CDR3 bases: TGTGCCAGCCGGGCGGAGGATAGCTCCTACGAGCAGTACTTC.

This clone has just one count. The rearrangement joins TRBV7-6 to TRBJ1-4; 10 bases fit TRBD1. Germline V gene sequence: CDR1 SGHVS, CDR2 FNYEAQ. CDR3 size: 18 residues. After removal of 2 bases from V and 4 bases from J, the junction contained 10 bases not matched to a gene. This CDR3 reads CASSLSTWGQGLNEKLFF. The CDR3 DNA follows: TGTGCCAGCAGCTTATCTACCTGGGGACAGGGGCTTAATGAAAAACTGTTTTTT.

The rearrangement uses TRBV5-1 and TRBJ1-3; maybe TRBD1 (5 bases). Trimming cost V 4 bases and J 0 bases, with 17 bases left between them. The CDR3 is 17 residues long. Germline V CDR1 and CDR2: SGHRS, YFSETQ. The CDR3 nucleotides are TGCGCCAGCAGCAGCGACGGGACTCCTAGCTCTGGAAACACCATATATTTT. Protein sequence: CASSSDGTPSSGNTIYF.